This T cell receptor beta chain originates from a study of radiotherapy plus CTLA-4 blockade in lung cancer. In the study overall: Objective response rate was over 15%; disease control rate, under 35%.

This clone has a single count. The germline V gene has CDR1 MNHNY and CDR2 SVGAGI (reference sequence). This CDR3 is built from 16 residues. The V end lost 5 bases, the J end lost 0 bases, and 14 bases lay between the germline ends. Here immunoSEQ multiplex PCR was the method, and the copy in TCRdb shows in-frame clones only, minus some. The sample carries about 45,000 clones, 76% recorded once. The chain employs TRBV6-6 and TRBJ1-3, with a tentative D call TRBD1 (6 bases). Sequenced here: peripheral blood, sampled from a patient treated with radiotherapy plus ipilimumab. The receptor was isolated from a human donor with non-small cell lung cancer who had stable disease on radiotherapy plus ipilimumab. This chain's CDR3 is CASSTLQGVSGNTIYF. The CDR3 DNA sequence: TGTGCCAGCAGTACCCTACAGGGAGTCTCTGGAAACACCATATATTTT.